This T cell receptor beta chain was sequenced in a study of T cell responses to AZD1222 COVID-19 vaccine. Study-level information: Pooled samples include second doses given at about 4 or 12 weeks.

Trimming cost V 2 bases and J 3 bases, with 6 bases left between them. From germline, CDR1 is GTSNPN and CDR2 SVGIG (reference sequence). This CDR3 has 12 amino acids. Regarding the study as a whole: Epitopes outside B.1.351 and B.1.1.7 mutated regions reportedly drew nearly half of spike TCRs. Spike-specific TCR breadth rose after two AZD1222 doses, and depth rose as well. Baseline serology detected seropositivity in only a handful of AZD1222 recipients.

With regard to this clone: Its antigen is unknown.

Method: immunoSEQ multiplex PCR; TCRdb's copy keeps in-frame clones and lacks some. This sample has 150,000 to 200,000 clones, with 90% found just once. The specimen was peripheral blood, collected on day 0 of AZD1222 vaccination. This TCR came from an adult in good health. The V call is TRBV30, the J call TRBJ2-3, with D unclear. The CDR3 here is CAWSSGTDTQYF. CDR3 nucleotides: TGTGCCTGGAGTTCCGGAACAGATACGCAGTATTTT.